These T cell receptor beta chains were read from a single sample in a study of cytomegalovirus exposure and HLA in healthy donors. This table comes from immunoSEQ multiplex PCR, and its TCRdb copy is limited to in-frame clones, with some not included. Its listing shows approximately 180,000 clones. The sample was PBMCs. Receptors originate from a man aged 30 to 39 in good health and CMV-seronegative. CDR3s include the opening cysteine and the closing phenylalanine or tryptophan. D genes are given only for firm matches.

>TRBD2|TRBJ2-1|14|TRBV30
TGTGCCCGGAGCACAGCGGGGGTCTACAATGAGCAGTTCTTC
CARSTAGVYNEQFF
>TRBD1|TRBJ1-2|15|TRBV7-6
TGTGCCAGCAGCTTAGGTCAGGGGGCGGCTTATGGCTACACCTTC
CASSLGQGAAYGYTF
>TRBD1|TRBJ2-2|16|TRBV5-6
TGTGCCAGCAGCATTCTCGGGACAGCGAACACCGGGGAGCTGTTTTTT
CASSILGTANTGELFF
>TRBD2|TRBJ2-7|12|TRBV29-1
TGCAGCGTTGAGGGGACTAACTACGAGCAGTACTTC
CSVEGTNYEQYF
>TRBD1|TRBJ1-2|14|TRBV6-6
TGTGCCAGCATAAAACAGGACAGGGAAGGTGGCTACACCTTC
CASIKQDREGGYTF
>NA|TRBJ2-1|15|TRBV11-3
TGTGCCAGCAGCTTAGAGTTCGGGACTTACAATGAGCAGTTCTTC
CASSLEFGTYNEQFF
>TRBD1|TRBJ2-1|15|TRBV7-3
TGTGCCAGCAGCCTCGGGACAGGGTCCATCAATGAGCAGTTCTTC
CASSLGTGSINEQFF
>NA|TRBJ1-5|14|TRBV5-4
TGTGCCAGCAGCTTGGACTTAACGGGGGACCCCCAGCATTTT
CASSLDLTGDPQHF
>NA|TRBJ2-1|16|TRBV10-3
TGTGCCATCAGTGAGAAAGGGGGTAGCTCCTACAATGAGCAGTTCTTC
CAISEKGGSSYNEQFF
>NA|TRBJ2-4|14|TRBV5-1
TGCGCCAGCGGGACCGGGACAACCCAAAACATTCAGTACTTC
CASGTGTTQNIQYF